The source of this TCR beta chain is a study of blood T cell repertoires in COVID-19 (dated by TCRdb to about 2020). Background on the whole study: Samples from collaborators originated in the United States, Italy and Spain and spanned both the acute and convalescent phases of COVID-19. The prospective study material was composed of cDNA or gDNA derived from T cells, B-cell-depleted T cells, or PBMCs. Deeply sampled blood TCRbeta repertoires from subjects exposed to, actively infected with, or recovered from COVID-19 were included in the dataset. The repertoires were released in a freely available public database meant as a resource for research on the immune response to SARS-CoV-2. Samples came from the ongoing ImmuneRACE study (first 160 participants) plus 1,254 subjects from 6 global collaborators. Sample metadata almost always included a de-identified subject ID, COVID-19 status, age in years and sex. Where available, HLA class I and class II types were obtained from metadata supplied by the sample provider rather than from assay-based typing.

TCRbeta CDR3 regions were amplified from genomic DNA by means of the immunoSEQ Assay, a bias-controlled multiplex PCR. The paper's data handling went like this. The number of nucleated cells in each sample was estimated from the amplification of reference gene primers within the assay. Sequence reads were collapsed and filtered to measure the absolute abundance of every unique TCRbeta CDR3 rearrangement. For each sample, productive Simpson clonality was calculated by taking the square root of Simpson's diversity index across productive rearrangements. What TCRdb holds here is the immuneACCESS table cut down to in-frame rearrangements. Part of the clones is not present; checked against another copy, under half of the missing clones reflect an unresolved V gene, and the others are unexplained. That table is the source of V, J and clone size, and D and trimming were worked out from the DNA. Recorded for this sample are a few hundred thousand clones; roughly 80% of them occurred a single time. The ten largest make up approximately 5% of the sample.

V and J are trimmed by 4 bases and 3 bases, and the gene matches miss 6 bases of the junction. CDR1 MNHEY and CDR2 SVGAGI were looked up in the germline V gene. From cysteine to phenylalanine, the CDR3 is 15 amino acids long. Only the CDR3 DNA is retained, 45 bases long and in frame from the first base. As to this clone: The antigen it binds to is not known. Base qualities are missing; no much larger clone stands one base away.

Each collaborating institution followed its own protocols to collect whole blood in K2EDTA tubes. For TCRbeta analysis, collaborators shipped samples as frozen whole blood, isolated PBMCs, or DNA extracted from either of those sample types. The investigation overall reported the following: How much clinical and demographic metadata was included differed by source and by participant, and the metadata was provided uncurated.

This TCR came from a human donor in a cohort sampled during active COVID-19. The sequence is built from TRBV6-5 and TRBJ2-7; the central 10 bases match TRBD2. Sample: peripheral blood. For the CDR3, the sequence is CASSLLAGPNYEQYF. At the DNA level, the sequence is TGTGCCAGCAGTTTACTAGCGGGGCCGAACTACGAGCAGTACTTC.